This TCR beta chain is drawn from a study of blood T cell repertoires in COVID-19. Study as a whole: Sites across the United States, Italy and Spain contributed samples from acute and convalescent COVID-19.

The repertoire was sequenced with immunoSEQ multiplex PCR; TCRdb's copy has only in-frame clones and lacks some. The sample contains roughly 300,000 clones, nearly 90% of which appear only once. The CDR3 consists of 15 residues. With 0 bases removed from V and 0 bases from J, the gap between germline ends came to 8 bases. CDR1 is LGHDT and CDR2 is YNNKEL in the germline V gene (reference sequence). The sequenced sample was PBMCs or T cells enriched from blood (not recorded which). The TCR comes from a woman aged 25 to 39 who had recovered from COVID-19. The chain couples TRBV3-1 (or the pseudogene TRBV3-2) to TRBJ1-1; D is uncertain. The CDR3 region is CASSQENALNTEAFF. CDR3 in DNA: TGTGCCAGCAGCCAAGAAAACGCGTTGAACACTGAAGCTTTCTTT.